This T cell receptor beta chain originates from a study of blood T cell repertoires in COVID-19. About the study: T cells, B-cell-depleted T cells, or PBMCs provided the cDNA or gDNA that served as material.

By share, this clone counts as medium-sized. Authors' methods: Reference gene primer amplification in the assay estimated nucleated cell counts. Data came from immunoSEQ multiplex PCR; TCRdb stores just in-frame clones and leaves some out. V, J and clone size derive from that table, while D and trimming were established from the DNA sequence. The sample lists 150,000 to 200,000 clones; roughly 73% were seen once. V lost 4 bases to trimming and J lost 0 bases, with 22 bases between them. The length of the CDR3 is 17 residues. Germline V gives CDR1 SQVTM, CDR2 ANQGSEA. This TCR derives from an older man with acute or convalescent COVID-19. The chain couples TRBV29-1 to TRBJ2-7; D may be TRBD1 (6 bases). The sequenced sample was peripheral blood. CDR3 loop: CSVAKRTAQVGSYEQYF. DNA for the CDR3: TGCAGCGTTGCAAAAAGGACAGCCCAGGTCGGCTCCTACGAGCAGTACTTC.